The 3 T cell receptor beta chains below were found in one sample sequenced in a study of shared clonotypes between healthy human individuals. TCRdb's table, derived via immunoSEQ multiplex PCR, lists solely in-frame clones and lacks some. The sample lists hundreds of thousands of clones, 70% to 80% occurring once. The material sequenced was PBMCs. These TCRs come from a woman between 40 and 55 years old in good health. Some clones in this sample may be carry-over from other donors' samples.

The rearrangement joins TRBV2 to TRBJ2-5; 10 positions match TRBD2. The trim removed 3 bases at V and 5 bases at J, leaving 3 bases unmatched. The CDR3 has 14 residues. From germline, CDR1 is SNHLY and CDR2 FYNNEI. This chain's CDR3 is CASSDASGSETQYF. CDR3 DNA: TGTGCCAGCAGTGATGCTAGCGGGAGTGAGACCCAGTACTTC.

J is TRBJ2-7 and V is TRBV5-1; D not certain. With 1 base removed from V and 3 bases from J, the gap between germline ends came to 11 bases. Germline-derived CDR1 and CDR2 are SGHRS and YFSETQ. The CDR3 length is 14 residues. CDR3 region: CASSLRGLIYEQYF. CDR3 coding DNA: TGCGCCAGCAGCTTGAGAGGCCTCATCTACGAGCAGTACTTC.

The rearrangement uses TRBV19 and TRBJ2-5, with D uncertain. Germline values: CDR1 LNHDA, CDR2 SQIVND (reference sequence). Trimming left V 6 bases short and J 1 base short, with 9 bases between. The CDR3 is made up of 13 amino acids. CDR3 amino acids: CASSRFSQETQYF. CDR3 nucleotide sequence: TGTGCCAGTAGCCGATTTTCCCAAGAGACCCAGTACTTC.